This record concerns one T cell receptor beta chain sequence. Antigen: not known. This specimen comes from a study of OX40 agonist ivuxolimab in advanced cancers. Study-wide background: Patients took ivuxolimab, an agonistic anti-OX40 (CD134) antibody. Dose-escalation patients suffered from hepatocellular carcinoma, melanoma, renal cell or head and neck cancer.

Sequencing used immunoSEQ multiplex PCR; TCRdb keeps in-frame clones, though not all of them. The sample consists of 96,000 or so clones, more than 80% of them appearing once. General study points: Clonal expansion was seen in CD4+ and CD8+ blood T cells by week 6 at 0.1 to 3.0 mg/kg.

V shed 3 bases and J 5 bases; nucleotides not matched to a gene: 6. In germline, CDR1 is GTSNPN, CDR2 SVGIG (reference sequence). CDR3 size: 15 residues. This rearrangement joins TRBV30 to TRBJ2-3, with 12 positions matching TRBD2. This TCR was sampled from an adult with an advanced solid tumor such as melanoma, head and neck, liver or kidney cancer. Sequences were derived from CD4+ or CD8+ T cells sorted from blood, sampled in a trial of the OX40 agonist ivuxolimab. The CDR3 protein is CAWSGLAGGRDTQYF. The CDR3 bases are TGTGCCTGGAGCGGTCTAGCGGGGGGGCGAGATACGCAGTATTTT.